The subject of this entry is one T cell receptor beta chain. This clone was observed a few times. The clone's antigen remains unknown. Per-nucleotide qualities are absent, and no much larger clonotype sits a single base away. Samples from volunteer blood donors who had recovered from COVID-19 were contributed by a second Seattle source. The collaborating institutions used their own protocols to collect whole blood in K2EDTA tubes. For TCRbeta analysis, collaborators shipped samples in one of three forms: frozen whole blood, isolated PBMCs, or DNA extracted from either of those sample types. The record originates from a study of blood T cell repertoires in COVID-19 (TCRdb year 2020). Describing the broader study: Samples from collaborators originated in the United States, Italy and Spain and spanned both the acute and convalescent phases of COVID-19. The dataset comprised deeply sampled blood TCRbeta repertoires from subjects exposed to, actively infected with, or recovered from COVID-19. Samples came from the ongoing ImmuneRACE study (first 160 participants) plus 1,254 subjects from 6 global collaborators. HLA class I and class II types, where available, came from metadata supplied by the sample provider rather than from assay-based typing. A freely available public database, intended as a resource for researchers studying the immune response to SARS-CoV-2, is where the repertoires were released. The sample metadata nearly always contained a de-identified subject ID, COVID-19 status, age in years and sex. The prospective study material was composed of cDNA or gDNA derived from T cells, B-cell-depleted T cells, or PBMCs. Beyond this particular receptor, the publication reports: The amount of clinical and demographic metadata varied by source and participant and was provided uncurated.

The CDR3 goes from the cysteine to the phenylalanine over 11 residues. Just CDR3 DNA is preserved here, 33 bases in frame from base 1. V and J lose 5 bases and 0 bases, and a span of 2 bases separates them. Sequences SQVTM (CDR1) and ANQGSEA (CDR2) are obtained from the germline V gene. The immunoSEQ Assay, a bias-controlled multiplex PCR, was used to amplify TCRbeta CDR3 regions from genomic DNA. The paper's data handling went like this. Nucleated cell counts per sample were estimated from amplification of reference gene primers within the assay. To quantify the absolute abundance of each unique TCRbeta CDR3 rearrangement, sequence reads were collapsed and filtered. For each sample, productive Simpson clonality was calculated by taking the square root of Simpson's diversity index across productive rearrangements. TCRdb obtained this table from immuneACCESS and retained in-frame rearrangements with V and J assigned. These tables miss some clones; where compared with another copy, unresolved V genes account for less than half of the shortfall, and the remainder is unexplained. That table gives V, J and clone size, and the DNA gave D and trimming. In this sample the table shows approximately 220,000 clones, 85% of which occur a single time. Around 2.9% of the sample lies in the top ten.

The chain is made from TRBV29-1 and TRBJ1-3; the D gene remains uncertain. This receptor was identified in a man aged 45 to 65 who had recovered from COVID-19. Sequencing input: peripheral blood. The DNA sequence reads TGCAGCGTTCTCTCTGGAAACACCATATATTTT. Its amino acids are CSVLSGNTIYF.